The clone carrying this TCR beta chain has more than one count but fewer than ten. The antigen is unknown. Each CDR3 protein is one row after TCRdb ran MiXCR on the PCR reads. Counted here are under 600,000 distinct CDR3 sequences, 20% to 25% occurring once; the ten biggest clones make up roughly 0.81%. The source of the sample is a study of molecular identifiers for immune sequencing clone quantification. Study observations and caveats: Among some 990,000 naive cells, as was reported, spiked Jurkat TCR RNA from one cell was detectable.

Losses at the gene ends were 6 bases for V and 0 bases for J; bases not matched to a gene: 11. Germline assignment: CDR1 LGHDT and CDR2 YNNKEL (reference sequence). CDR3 length: 17 residues. The sample consisted of naive CD8+ T cells from blood, with Jurkat cell RNA spiked in. Noted subset: FACS-sorted CD8+CD4-CCR7+CD45RA+ naive T cells. This sequence originates from a human donor in good health. Some libraries in this study had Jurkat cell RNA spiked in. V is TRBV3-1 and J is TRBJ2-3, with 8 nucleotides matching TRBD2. CDR3 region: CASSPTSGTSSTDTQYF. The CDR3 DNA is TGTGCCAGCAGTCCTACTAGCGGCACATCTAGCACAGATACGCAGTATTTT.